This T cell receptor (beta chain) originates from a study of blood T cell repertoires in COVID-19. On the study more broadly: Sample material is recorded as cDNA or gDNA derived from T cells, B-cell-depleted T cells, or PBMCs.

V lost 6 bases and J lost 4, with 16 bases in between. Germline V lookup: CDR1 LNHDA, CDR2 SQIVND (reference sequence). The CDR3 consists of 14 residues. In the original analysis: For nucleated cells, counts were estimated from reference gene primer amplification. Repertoires were generated with immunoSEQ multiplex PCR, while TCRdb's copy carries only in-frame clones and drops some. D and trimming were read from the DNA, whereas the V and J calls and clone size are those reported in that table. The sample lists around 72,000 clones; around 90% were seen once. This sequence was found in a man in his fifties or sixties with acute or convalescent COVID-19. J is TRBJ2-7 and V is TRBV19, with D perhaps TRBD1 (6 bases). The sequencing sample was made of peripheral blood. The CDR3 DNA sequence: TGTGCCAGTAGCCTCAGGGGACCCTTGTACGAGCAGTACTTC. It specifies CASSLRGPLYEQYF.